The clone carrying this T cell receptor beta chain was observed many times. No antigen is known for it. These data belong to a study of Graves' ophthalmopathy and Graves' hyperthyroidism. Study observations and caveats: Ophthalmopathy progression was predicted by the model at more than 55% sensitivity and approximately 72% specificity. Ophthalmopathy was separated from stable hyperthyroidism by a 13-signature model with 87.88% sensitivity and around 81% specificity.

The hyperthyroidism patients had a new diagnosis of under 2 months' duration and were aged 18 to 65. Amplification of TCR beta CDR3 regions used RNA transcripts. HTBI-primed RT-PCR formed the first round, and a multiplex PCR formed the second. One entry per CDR3 protein results from TCRdb running MiXCR on the multiplex PCR reads. The table has about 1.1 million distinct CDR3 sequences, roughly 35% seen once. The sequenced material came from peripheral blood or thyroid tissue (not recorded which). This sequence was found in an adult man with Graves' hyperthyroidism.

The CDR3 DNA reads as TGTGCCAGCAAGGGAATTTACGAGCAGTACTTC. The encoded protein is CASKGIYEQYF. The chain recombines TRBV6-5 with TRBJ2-7; no definite D call. The germline V gene has CDR1 MNHEY and CDR2 SVGAGI. CDR3 size: 11 residues. Trimming left V 7 bases short and J 4 bases short, with 8 bases between.